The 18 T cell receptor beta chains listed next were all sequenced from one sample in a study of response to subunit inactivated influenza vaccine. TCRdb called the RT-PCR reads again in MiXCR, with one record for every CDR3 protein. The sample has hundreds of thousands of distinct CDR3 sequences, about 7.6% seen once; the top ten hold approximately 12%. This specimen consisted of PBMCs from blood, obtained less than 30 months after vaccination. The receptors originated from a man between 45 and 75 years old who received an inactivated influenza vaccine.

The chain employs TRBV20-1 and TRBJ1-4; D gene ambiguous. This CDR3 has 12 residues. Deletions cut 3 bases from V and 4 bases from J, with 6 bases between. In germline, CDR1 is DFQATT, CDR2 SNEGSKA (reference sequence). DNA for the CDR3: TGCAGTGCTAGCCCCAATAATGAAAAACTGTTTTTT. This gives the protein CSASPNNEKLFF.

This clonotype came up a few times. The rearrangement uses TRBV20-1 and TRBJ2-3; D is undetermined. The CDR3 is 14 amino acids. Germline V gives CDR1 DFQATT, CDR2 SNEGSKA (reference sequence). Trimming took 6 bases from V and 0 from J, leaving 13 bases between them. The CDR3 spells CSAPPTLSTDTQYF. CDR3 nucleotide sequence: TGCAGTGCCCCTCCGACACTTAGCACAGATACGCAGTATTTT.

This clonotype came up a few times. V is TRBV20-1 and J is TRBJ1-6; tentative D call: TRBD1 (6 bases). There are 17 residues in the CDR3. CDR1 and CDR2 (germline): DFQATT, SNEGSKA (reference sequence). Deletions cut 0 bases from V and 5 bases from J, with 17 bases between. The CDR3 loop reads CSARDLFRGGNNSPLHF. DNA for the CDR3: TGCAGTGCTAGAGATCTTTTCAGGGGCGGGAATAATTCACCCCTCCACTTT.

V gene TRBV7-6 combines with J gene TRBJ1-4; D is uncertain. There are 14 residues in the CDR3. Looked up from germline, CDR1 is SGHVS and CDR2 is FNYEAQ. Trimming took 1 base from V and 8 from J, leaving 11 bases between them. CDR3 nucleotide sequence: TGTGCCAGCAGCTTAGAGGTCCAGGAGGAAAAACTGTTTTTT. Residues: CASSLEVQEEKLFF. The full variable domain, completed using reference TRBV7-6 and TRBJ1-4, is GAGVSQSPRYKVTKRGQDVALRCDPISGHVSLYWYRQALGQGPEFLTYFNYEAQQDKSGLPNDRFSAERPEGSISTLTIQRTEQRDSAMYRCASSLEVQEEKLFFGSGTQLSVL.

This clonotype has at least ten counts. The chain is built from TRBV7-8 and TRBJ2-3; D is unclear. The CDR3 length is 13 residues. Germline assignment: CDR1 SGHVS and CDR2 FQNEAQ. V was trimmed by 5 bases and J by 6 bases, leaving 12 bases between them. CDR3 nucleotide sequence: TGTGCCAGCAGCAGTTCCCCGGCGGATACGCAGTATTTT. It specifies CASSSSPADTQYF.

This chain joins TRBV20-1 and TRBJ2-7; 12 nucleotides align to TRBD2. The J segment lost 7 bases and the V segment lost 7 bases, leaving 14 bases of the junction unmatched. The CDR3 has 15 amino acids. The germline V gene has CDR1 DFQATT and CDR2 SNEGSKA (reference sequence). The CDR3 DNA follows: TGCAGTGTTAACTCCCTAGCGGGGGGGCGTGGTGAGCAGTACTTC. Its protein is CSVNSLAGGRGEQYF.

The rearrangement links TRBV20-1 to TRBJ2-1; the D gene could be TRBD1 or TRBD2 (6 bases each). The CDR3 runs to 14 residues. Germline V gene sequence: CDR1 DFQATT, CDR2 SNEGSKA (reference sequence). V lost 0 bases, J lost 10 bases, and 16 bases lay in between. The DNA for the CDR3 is TGCAGTGCTAGAGATAGCGGAGGGGGATGGGAGCAGTTCTTC. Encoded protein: CSARDSGGGWEQFF.

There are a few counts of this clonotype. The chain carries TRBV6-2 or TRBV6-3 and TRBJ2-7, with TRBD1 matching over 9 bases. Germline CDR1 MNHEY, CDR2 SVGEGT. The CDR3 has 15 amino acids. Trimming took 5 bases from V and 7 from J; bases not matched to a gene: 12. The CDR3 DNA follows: TGTGCCAGCAGTACACGGGGACAGGGTCGTCGGGAGCAGTACTTC. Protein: CASSTRGQGRREQYF.

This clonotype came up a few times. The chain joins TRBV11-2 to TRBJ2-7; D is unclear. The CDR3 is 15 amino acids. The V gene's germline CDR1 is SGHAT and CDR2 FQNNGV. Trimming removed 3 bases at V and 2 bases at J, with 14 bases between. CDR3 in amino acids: CASSFWAGQTYEQYF. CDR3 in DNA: TGTGCCAGCAGCTTTTGGGCTGGGCAAACCTACGAGCAGTACTTC.

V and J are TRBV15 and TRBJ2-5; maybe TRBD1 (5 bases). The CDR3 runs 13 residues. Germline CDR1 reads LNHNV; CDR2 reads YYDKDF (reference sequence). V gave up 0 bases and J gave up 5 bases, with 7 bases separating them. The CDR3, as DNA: TGTGCCACCAGCAGAGACAGGGCGGAGACCCAGTACTTC. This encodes CATSRDRAETQYF.

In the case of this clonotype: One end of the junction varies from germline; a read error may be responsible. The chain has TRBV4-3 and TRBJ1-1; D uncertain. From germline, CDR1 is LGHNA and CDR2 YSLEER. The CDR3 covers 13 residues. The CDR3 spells CASSQDSVTEVFF. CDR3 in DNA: TGCGCCAGCAGCCAGGATTCAGTCACTGAAGTTTTCTTT.

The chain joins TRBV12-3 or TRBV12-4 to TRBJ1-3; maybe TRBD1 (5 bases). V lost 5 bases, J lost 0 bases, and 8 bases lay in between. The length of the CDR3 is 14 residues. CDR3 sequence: CASSDSFSGNTIYF. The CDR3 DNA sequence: TGTGCCAGCAGTGACAGTTTCTCTGGAAACACCATATATTTT.

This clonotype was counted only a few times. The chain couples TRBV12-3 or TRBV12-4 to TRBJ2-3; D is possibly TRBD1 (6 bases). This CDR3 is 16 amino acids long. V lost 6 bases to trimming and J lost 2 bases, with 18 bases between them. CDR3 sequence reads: CASSTPAGVVTDTQYF. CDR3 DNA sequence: TGTGCCAGCAGCACCCCCGCAGGGGTGGTCACAGATACGCAGTATTTT.

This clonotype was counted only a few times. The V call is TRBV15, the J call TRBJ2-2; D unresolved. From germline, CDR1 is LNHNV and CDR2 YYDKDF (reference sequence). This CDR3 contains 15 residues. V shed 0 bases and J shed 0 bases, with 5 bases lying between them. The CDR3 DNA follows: TGTGCCACCAGCAGAGATCTATCGAACACCGGGGAGCTGTTTTTT. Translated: CATSRDLSNTGELFF. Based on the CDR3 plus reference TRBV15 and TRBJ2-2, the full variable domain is DAMVIQNPRYQVTQFGKPVTLSCSQTLNHNVMYWYQQKSSQAPKLLFHYYDKDFNNEADTPDNFQSRRPNTSFCFLDIRSPGLGDTAMYLCATSRDLSNTGELFFGEGSRLTVL.

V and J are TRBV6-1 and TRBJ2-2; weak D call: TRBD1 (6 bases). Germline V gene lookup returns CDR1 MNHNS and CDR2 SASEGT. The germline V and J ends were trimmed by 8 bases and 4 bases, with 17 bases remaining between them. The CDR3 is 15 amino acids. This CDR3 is CASANTQGATGELFF. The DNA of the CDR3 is TGTGCCAGCGCCAATACACAGGGAGCCACCGGGGAGCTGTTTTTT.

This CDR3 reads CSAPNPDRGGTTDTQYF. Written as DNA, the CDR3 is TGCAGTGCTCCAAACCCCGATCGGGGGGGAACCACAGATACGCAGTATTTT. V usage is TRBV20-1 and J usage is TRBJ2-3, with TRBD2 matching over 8 bases. CDR1 DFQATT and CDR2 SNEGSKA come from the germline V gene (reference sequence). CDR3 length equals 17 residues. The junction had 15 bases not matched to a gene; V was cut back by 5 bases and J by 2 bases.

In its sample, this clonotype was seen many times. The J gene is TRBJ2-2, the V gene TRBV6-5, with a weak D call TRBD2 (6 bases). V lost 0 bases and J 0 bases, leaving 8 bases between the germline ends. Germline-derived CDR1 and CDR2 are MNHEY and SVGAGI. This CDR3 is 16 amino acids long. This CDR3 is CASSYSGGSNTGELFF. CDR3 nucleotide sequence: TGTGCCAGCAGTTACTCCGGGGGTTCGAACACCGGGGAGCTGTTTTTT.

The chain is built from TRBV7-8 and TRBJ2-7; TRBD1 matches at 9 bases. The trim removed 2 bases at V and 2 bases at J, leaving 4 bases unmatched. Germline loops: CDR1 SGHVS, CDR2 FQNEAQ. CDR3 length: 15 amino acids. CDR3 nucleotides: TGTGCCAGCAGCTTAAAGGGACAGGGTACCTACGAGCAGTACTTC. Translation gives CASSLKGQGTYEQYF. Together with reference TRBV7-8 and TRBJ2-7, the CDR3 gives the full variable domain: GAGVSQSPRYKVAKRGQDVALRCDPISGHVSLFWYQQALGQGPEFLTYFQNEAQLDKSGLPSDRFFAERPEGSVSTLKIQRTQQEDSAVYLCASSLKGQGTYEQYFGPGTRLTVT.